These T cell receptor beta chains were read from a single sample in a study of cytomegalovirus exposure and HLA in healthy donors. The repertoire was sequenced with immunoSEQ multiplex PCR; TCRdb's copy has only in-frame clones and lacks some. The table includes approximately 150,000 clones, more than 80% detected once. Material for sequencing was PBMCs. These receptors were obtained from a woman in her late teens or twenties in good health and CMV-seropositive. The CDR3 runs from the conserved cysteine through the conserved F or W. A D gene is named only where the DNA matches it firmly. Not all rows give a size; the values are once, few, many and, for expanded clones, a class.

D: NA; V: TRBV19; J: TRBJ1-3; size: NA; DNA: TGTGCCAGTACCCTGACAGCCTTGAGCTCTGGAAACACCATATATTTT; CDR3: CASTLTALSSGNTIYF
D: NA; V: TRBV18; J: TRBJ2-5; size: NA; DNA: TGTGCCAGCTCACCCCTCCGGGGGAGCTACGATGGGACCCAGTACTTC; CDR3: CASSPLRGSYDGTQYF
D: NA; V: TRBV14; J: TRBJ2-1; size: NA; DNA: TGTGCCAGCAGCCAAGATTCGGGGGACGCCTACAATGAGCAGTTCTTC; CDR3: CASSQDSGDAYNEQFF
D: TRBD1; V: TRBV2; J: TRBJ1-5; size: few; DNA: TGTGCCAGCAGTGAAAGGACAGGGGCGCAGCCCCAGCATTTT; CDR3: CASSERTGAQPQHF
D: TRBD1; V: TRBV5-1; J: TRBJ1-1; size: once; DNA: TGCGCCAGCAGCTTCGGACAGGCCTCGAACACTGAAGCTTTCTTT; CDR3: CASSFGQASNTEAFF
D: TRBD1; V: TRBV10-2; J: TRBJ2-5; size: NA; DNA: TGCGCCAGCAGTGATGGGGACAGGGGGAGGGAGACCCAGTACTTC; CDR3: CASSDGDRGRETQYF
D: NA; V: TRBV27; J: TRBJ2-1; size: once; DNA: TGTGCCAGCAGTTCAAGAGCGGCGCCTCTGACGTGGGGAGAGCAGTTCTTC; CDR3: CASSSRAAPLTWGEQFF
D: NA; V: TRBV28; J: TRBJ1-5; size: NA; DNA: TGTGCCAGCAGTTTTGCCGCAGGGGAGCCCCAGCATTTT; CDR3: CASSFAAGEPQHF
D: TRBD1; V: TRBV19; J: TRBJ2-1; size: NA; DNA: TGTGCCAGTAGTACCGGACAGGGTTATTACAATGAGCAGTTCTTC; CDR3: CASSTGQGYYNEQFF
D: NA; V: TRBV6-6; J: TRBJ1-2; size: NA; DNA: TGTGCCAGCAGTACCGGCGGGACTAGCGGCTACACCTTC; CDR3: CASSTGGTSGYTF
D: NA; V: TRBV2; J: TRBJ2-6; size: few; DNA: TGTGCCAGCAGTGAGCGGGCTATAAGCTCTGGGGCCAACGTCCTGACTTTC; CDR3: CASSERAISSGANVLTF
D: NA; V: TRBV19; J: TRBJ1-6; size: NA; DNA: TGTGCCAGTAAAGGCCTACAGGGCTATAATTCACCCCTCCACTTT; CDR3: CASKGLQGYNSPLHF
D: NA; V: TRBV10-1; J: TRBJ2-5; size: NA; DNA: TGCGCCCAGGGACAAGAGACCCAGTACTTC; CDR3: CAQGQETQYF
D: NA; V: TRBV7-7; J: TRBJ2-3; size: NA; DNA: TGTGCCAGCAGCTTAGCGGGAGGAGGAGATACGCAGTATTTT; CDR3: CASSLAGGGDTQYF
D: NA; V: TRBV7-2; J: TRBJ2-7; size: NA; DNA: TGTGCCAGCAAGGAGGCCGTCTCCTACGAGCAGTACTTC; CDR3: CASKEAVSYEQYF
D: NA; V: TRBV5-4; J: TRBJ1-2; size: NA; DNA: TGTGCCAGCAGCTTACCTACGCGGGCCGGAACTAACTATGGCTACACCTTC; CDR3: CASSLPTRAGTNYGYTF
D: TRBD1; V: TRBV30; J: TRBJ2-5; size: few; DNA: TGTGCCTGGGACGAGTTACAGGGGTATCAAGAGACCCAGTACTTC; CDR3: CAWDELQGYQETQYF
D: TRBD2; V: TRBV6-6; J: TRBJ2-3; size: NA; DNA: TGTGCCAGCAGTTCCCGGCGGCGGGGGGACACAGATACGCAGTATTTT; CDR3: CASSSRRRGDTDTQYF
D: TRBD2; V: TRBV4-3; J: TRBJ2-2; size: NA; DNA: TGCGCCAGCAGCCAGGGACTAGCGGGAGGTAACACCGGGGAGCTGTTTTTT; CDR3: CASSQGLAGGNTGELFF
D: NA; V: TRBV6-1; J: TRBJ1-5; size: NA; DNA: TGTGCCAGCAGTGAACCTTGGACAGTTATTGGCAATCAGCCCCAGCATTTT; CDR3: CASSEPWTVIGNQPQHF
D: TRBD2; V: TRBV5-1; J: TRBJ2-3; size: NA; DNA: TGCGCCAGCAGCGTAGCGGGGGGGGTAGATACGCAGTATTTT; CDR3: CASSVAGGVDTQYF
D: TRBD2; V: TRBV7-2; J: TRBJ2-1; size: NA; DNA: TGTGCCAGCAGCTTGGGACTAGCGGAGTACAATGAGCAGTTCTTC; CDR3: CASSLGLAEYNEQFF
D: NA; V: TRBV7-9; J: TRBJ2-1; size: NA; DNA: TGTGCCAGCAGCTTCCGGGAGTCCTACAATGAGCAGTTCTTC; CDR3: CASSFRESYNEQFF
D: TRBD1; V: TRBV6-5; J: TRBJ2-7; size: NA; DNA: TGTGCCAGCAGAACCGGGACAGGGTTTTACGAGCAGTACTTC; CDR3: CASRTGTGFYEQYF
D: TRBD2; V: TRBV30; J: TRBJ2-5; size: NA; DNA: TGTGCCTGGAGTTTACTAGCGGGGGCGGGAGAGACCCAGTACTTC; CDR3: CAWSLLAGAGETQYF
D: TRBD2; V: TRBV30; J: TRBJ2-2; size: once; DNA: TGTGCCTGGAGTGTCGGCGGGGGAGGCACCGGGGAGCTGTTTTTT; CDR3: CAWSVGGGGTGELFF
D: NA; V: TRBV10-3; J: TRBJ1-2; size: NA; DNA: TGTGCCATCAGTGAACAGGGTGTGTATGGCTACACCTTC; CDR3: CAISEQGVYGYTF
D: NA; V: TRBV5-3; J: TRBJ1-2; size: NA; DNA: TGTGCCAGAAGCTTGAGGAACCGACGTCCCCCCGGGCGGGCCTATGGCTACACCTTC; CDR3: CARSLRNRRPPGRAYGYTF
D: NA; V: TRBV28; J: TRBJ2-7; size: once; DNA: TGTGCCAGCAGTTTGGGGACTTTCGAGCAGTACTTC; CDR3: CASSLGTFEQYF
D: NA; V: TRBV28; J: TRBJ1-1; size: NA; DNA: TGTGCCAGCAGTTTGGGCAATGGAGAAGCTTTCTTT; CDR3: CASSLGNGEAFF
D: NA; V: TRBV19; J: TRBJ2-2; size: NA; DNA: TGTGCCAGTAGTATTGGGTCGGGCGGGGAGCTGTTTTTT; CDR3: CASSIGSGGELFF
D: NA; V: TRBV5-1; J: TRBJ2-7; size: NA; DNA: TGCGCCAGGCAGGGAATGGACGAGCAGTACTTC; CDR3: CARQGMDEQYF
D: TRBD2; V: TRBV7-8; J: TRBJ2-2; size: NA; DNA: TGTGCCAGCAGCTTAGTATCGGGCGGGAGAGCGAACACCGGGGAGCTGTTTTTT; CDR3: CASSLVSGGRANTGELFF
D: TRBD2; V: TRBV30; J: TRBJ2-2; size: NA; DNA: TGTGCCTGGAGTCTGCGGACTAGCGGGCCGCCGAACACCGGGGAGCTGTTTTTT; CDR3: CAWSLRTSGPPNTGELFF
D: NA; V: TRBV4-2; J: TRBJ1-1; size: NA; DNA: TGTGCCAGCAGTAGAGGACAGATCAACACTGAAGCTTTCTTT; CDR3: CASSRGQINTEAFF
D: NA; V: TRBV14; J: TRBJ1-2; size: NA; DNA: TGTGCCAGCAGCCAAGAACCCCTCGGGAGGGAACATAACTATGGCTACACCTTC; CDR3: CASSQEPLGREHNYGYTF
D: NA; V: TRBV18; J: TRBJ1-1; size: NA; DNA: TGTGCCAGCTCACCACCATCCACGGTCACCACTGAAGCTTTCTTT; CDR3: CASSPPSTVTTEAFF
D: NA; V: TRBV4-1; J: TRBJ1-2; size: few; DNA: TGCGCCAGCAGCCCCTCCCACTGGGGAAGGGGTTCCTATGGCTACACCTTC; CDR3: CASSPSHWGRGSYGYTF
D: NA; V: TRBV4-1; J: TRBJ2-1; size: NA; DNA: TGCGCCAGCAGCCGCATGGAGGAGCAGTTCTTC; CDR3: CASSRMEEQFF
D: TRBD1; V: TRBV4-3; J: TRBJ2-5; size: once; DNA: TGCGCCAGCAGCCAAGGGACAGGGGGAATCCAAGAGACCCAGTACTTC; CDR3: CASSQGTGGIQETQYF
D: TRBD1; V: TRBV29-1; J: TRBJ2-7; size: NA; DNA: TGCAGCGTCGGGACAGGCCCTTTGAACGAGCAGTACTTC; CDR3: CSVGTGPLNEQYF
D: NA; V: TRBV5-1; J: TRBJ1-2; size: few; DNA: TGCGCCAGCAGCTTGGAGGGGCAGGGTGGCTATGGCTACACCTTC; CDR3: CASSLEGQGGYGYTF
D: NA; V: TRBV6-5; J: TRBJ1-4; size: NA; DNA: TGTGCCAGCAGTGGCGTGACAGAGACTAATGAAAAACTGTTTTTT; CDR3: CASSGVTETNEKLFF
D: NA; V: TRBV4-1; J: TRBJ2-3; size: NA; DNA: TGCGCCAGCAGCCAAGATCTAACAGTCCTTAGCACAGATACGCAGTATTTT; CDR3: CASSQDLTVLSTDTQYF
D: TRBD2; V: TRBV25-1; J: TRBJ2-7; size: NA; DNA: TGTGCCAGCAGTGAGGACCTTACTAGCGGGACCGTCTCCTACGAGCAGTACTTC; CDR3: CASSEDLTSGTVSYEQYF
D: NA; V: TRBV28; J: TRBJ2-7; size: once; DNA: TGTGCCAGCAGTTTGCAGGGGTCGGGGTACGAGCAGTACTTC; CDR3: CASSLQGSGYEQYF
D: NA; V: TRBV6-6; J: TRBJ2-1; size: NA; DNA: TGTGCCAGCAGTCCCCTTGGAGGAGGCTACAATGAGCAGTTCTTC; CDR3: CASSPLGGGYNEQFF
D: TRBD2; V: TRBV4-3; J: TRBJ2-1; size: NA; DNA: TGCGCCAGCAGCCAAGACAGCAGCGGGAGGACGAGGGAGCAGTTCTTC; CDR3: CASSQDSSGRTREQFF
D: NA; V: TRBV28; J: TRBJ2-2; size: NA; DNA: TGTGCCAGCAGTTTGGCCATTGCGGGCACCGGGGAGCTGTTTTTT; CDR3: CASSLAIAGTGELFF